The 30 T cell receptor beta chains reported below all come from one sample, sequenced in a study of graft-versus-host responses after intestinal transplantation. Their recognized antigens are unknown. Profiling relied on immunoSEQ multiplex PCR, and the TCRdb table lists in-frame clones only, not all of them. The table lists 75,000 to 100,000 clones, over 85% of them singletons, with approximately 0.5% in the top ten. The sample in question was unstimulated CD8+ T cells sorted from spleen or lymph node cells, obtained before intestinal transplant. These receptors were taken from a human donor who received an intestinal transplant.

This rearrangement joins TRBV5-8 to TRBJ1-5; TRBD1 matches 7 bases. After removal of 3 bases from V and 3 bases from J, the junction contained 3 bases not matched to a gene. Germline V gene data show CDR1 as SGHTS and CDR2 as YDEGEE. CDR3 length: 14 residues. CDR3 amino acids: CASSWGQFNQPQHF. DNA of the CDR3: TGTGCCAGCAGCTGGGGACAGTTCAATCAGCCCCAGCATTTT.

This clone appeared a single time. V is TRBV13 and J is TRBJ2-7; 7 positions match TRBD1. Germline CDR1 and CDR2: PRHDT and FYEKMQ (reference sequence). With V trimmed by 4 bases and J by 1 base, 1 base remained unmatched. The CDR3 contains 13 residues. In nucleotides, the CDR3 is TGTGCCAGCAGCTCGGGACAGTCCTACGAGCAGTACTTC. Its translation is CASSSGQSYEQYF.

The chain joins TRBV4-1 to TRBJ1-1; 7 bases fit TRBD1. With 1 base clipped from V and 2 bases from J, the junction kept 4 bases outside the gene matches. The CDR3 is 15 residues long. Looked up from germline, CDR1 is MGHRA and CDR2 is YSYEKL. As DNA, the CDR3 is TGCGCCAGCAGCCAAGTGACAGGGCCCAACACTGAAGCTTTCTTT. Protein product: CASSQVTGPNTEAFF.

This chain links TRBV30 with TRBJ2-2; 9 positions agree with TRBD2. The CDR3 spans 16 residues. Germline trimming cut 4 bases from V and 3 bases from J; bases unmatched to any gene: 9. Germline CDR1 and CDR2: GTSNPN and SVGIG (reference sequence). The CDR3 coding sequence is TGTGCCTGGATCCCGGCTAGCGGGGTTTACACCGGGGAGCTGTTTTTT. Protein sequence: CAWIPASGVYTGELFF.

The V gene is TRBV5-4, the J gene TRBJ1-2; 11 bases line up with TRBD1. Germline V gene sequence: CDR1 SGHNT, CDR2 YYREEE (reference sequence). Trimming cost V 4 bases and J 7 bases; bases outside gene matches: 6. This CDR3 is 14 amino acids long. DNA of the CDR3: TGTGCCAGCAGCCAAACCGGGACAGGGGGTGGCTACACCTTC. Translating it yields CASSQTGTGGGYTF. Filled out from reference TRBV5-4 and TRBJ1-2, the complete variable domain reads ETGVTQSPTHLIKTRGQQVTLRCSSQSGHNTVSWYQQALGQGPQFIFQYYREEENGRGNFPPRFSGLQFPNYSSELNVNALELDDSALYLCASSQTGTGGGYTFGSGTRLTVV.

V usage is TRBV10-3 and J usage is TRBJ2-2; 10 nucleotides line up with TRBD1. The CDR3 length is 16 residues. V shed 0 bases, J shed 5 bases, and the junction held 3 bases outside the gene matches. CDR1 and CDR2 (germline): ENHRY, SYGVKD. The CDR3 DNA reads TGTGCCATCAGTGAGTCGAGGACAGGGGGAACCGGGGAGCTGTTTTTT. Its translation: CAISESRTGGTGELFF.

The rearrangement uses TRBV4-3 and TRBJ2-1, with unresolved D. The V end was cut by 0 bases, the J end by 7 bases, with 22 bases between. CDR1 LGHNA and CDR2 YSLEER come from the germline V gene. This CDR3 comprises 18 residues. The CDR3, as DNA: TGCGCCAGCAGCCAAGATCTACCCGGTACGCGGCTTGGGAATGAGCAGTTCTTC. Amino acid sequence: CASSQDLPGTRLGNEQFF.

The chain has TRBV15 and TRBJ1-3; 9 bases line up with TRBD1. CDR1 LNHNV and CDR2 YYDKDF come from the germline V gene (reference sequence). This CDR3 has 15 amino acids. After removal of 3 bases from V and 3 bases from J, the junction contained 3 bases not matched to a gene. CDR3 residues: CATSRDRGIGNTIYF. The CDR3 nucleotides are TGTGCCACCAGCAGGGACAGGGGCATTGGAAACACCATATATTTT.

The rearrangement links TRBV25-1 to TRBJ2-5; the D is unclear. The germline V gene has CDR1 MGHDK and CDR2 SYGVNS. The CDR3 spans 15 residues. Trimming took off 0 bases at V and 1 base at J, with 9 bases between the two ends. CDR3 in DNA: TGTGCCAGCAGTGAATACTTAGTCCCCCAAGAGACCCAGTACTTC. As protein: CASSEYLVPQETQYF.

The V gene is TRBV7-7, the J gene TRBJ2-5; D is undetermined. The V end was cut by 5 bases, the J end by 2 bases, with 9 bases between. From germline, CDR1 is SSHAT and CDR2 FNYEAQ (reference sequence). This CDR3 is 13 amino acids long. This CDR3 is CASSLQVQETQYF. The CDR3 DNA reads as TGTGCCAGCAGCCTCCAGGTACAAGAGACCCAGTACTTC.

The table lists this clone with a few counts. The chain combines TRBV19 with TRBJ1-2; no reliable D call. Trimming cost V 3 bases and J 12 bases, with 17 bases left between them. CDR1 and CDR2 from the germline V gene are LNHDA and SQIVND (reference sequence). There are 13 residues in the CDR3. The CDR3 coding sequence is TGTGCCAGTAGTATGTCGTCCGGGGAGGGCGACACCTTC. Its protein product is CASSMSSGEGDTF.

The chain joins TRBV10-1 to TRBJ2-1; TRBD2 agrees at 10 bases. CDR1 and CDR2 (germline): WNHNN, SYGVQD (reference sequence). CDR3 length equals 15 residues. The ends lost 3 bases at V and 5 bases at J; junction bases unmatched: 4. The CDR3 DNA reads TGCGCCAGCAGTGAAGGAGCGGGGGGGCACAATGAGCAGTTCTTC. Encoded protein: CASSEGAGGHNEQFF.

The chain is built from TRBV30 and TRBJ1-1, with a tentative D call TRBD1 (5 bases). Germline-derived CDR1 and CDR2 are GTSNPN and SVGIG (reference sequence). Deletions cut 4 bases from V and 4 bases from J, with 13 bases between. This CDR3 contains 13 residues. The CDR3 region is CAWTTLGGTEAFF. The CDR3 coding sequence is TGTGCCTGGACTACGCTCGGGGGCACTGAAGCTTTCTTT.

CDR3: CASSIGQGEYEQYF. DNA of the CDR3: TGTGCCAGTAGTATAGGACAGGGGGAATACGAGCAGTACTTC. This chain links TRBV19 with TRBJ2-7, with 9 bases fitting TRBD1. This CDR3 contains 14 residues. Germline V gene sequence: CDR1 LNHDA, CDR2 SQIVND (reference sequence). The V gene end was trimmed by 1 base and the J gene end by 4 bases; junction bases not matched to a gene: 2. Full variable domain (remainder filled in from reference TRBV19 and TRBJ2-7): DGGITQSPKYLFRKEGQNVTLSCEQNLNHDAMYWYRQDPGQGLRLIYYSQIVNDFQKGDIAEGYSVSREKKESFPLTVTSAQKNPTAFYLCASSIGQGEYEQYFGPGTRLTVT.

V gene TRBV27 combines with J gene TRBJ2-7; D not resolved. CDR1 and CDR2 from the germline V gene are MNHEY and SMNVEV (reference sequence). This CDR3 has 16 residues. Trimming took off 3 bases at V and 5 bases at J, with 20 bases between the two ends. CDR3 bases: TGTGCCAGCAGTTTGGTAGGCTCGAGAGTCCAGGACGAGCAGTACTTC. It specifies CASSLVGSRVQDEQYF.

This clone showed up just once. The genes are TRBV27 and TRBJ2-7; 7 positions agree with TRBD1. This CDR3 has 13 amino acids. V trimming: 6 bases; J trimming: 4 bases; junction bases outside the gene matches: 6. Germline V CDR1 and CDR2: MNHEY, SMNVEV (reference sequence). This CDR3 is CASRGQSIYEQYF. DNA of the CDR3: TGTGCCAGCAGGGGACAGAGTATATACGAGCAGTACTTC.

J is TRBJ1-1 and V is TRBV30; TRBD1 agrees at 7 bases. This CDR3 spans 11 amino acids. The germline CDR1 and CDR2 sequences are GTSNPN and SVGIG (reference sequence). The CDR3 nucleotides are TGTGAAGTTGGGACAGACACTGAAGCTTTCTTT. It translates to CEVGTDTEAFF.

V is TRBV30 and J is TRBJ1-1; possible D gene TRBD1, 5 bases. V lost 0 bases and J lost 4, with 9 bases in between. CDR1 and CDR2 from the germline V gene are GTSNPN and SVGIG (reference sequence). The CDR3 contains 13 residues. In nucleotides, the CDR3 is TGTGCCTGGAGTGTGGGGGGGGTCACTGAAGCTTTCTTT. It is translated as CAWSVGGVTEAFF.

This chain connects TRBV5-1 to TRBJ2-2; D is unclear. CDR1 is SGHRS, CDR2 YFSETQ, per germline. The CDR3 runs to 12 residues. Trimming took 4 bases from V and 6 from J, leaving 7 bases between them. This chain's CDR3 is CASSVVAGELFF. Written as DNA, the CDR3 is TGCGCCAGCAGCGTAGTCGCCGGGGAGCTGTTTTTT.

The chain uses TRBV7-8 and TRBJ2-1; 11 bases are shared with TRBD2. The trim removed 5 bases at V and 6 bases at J, leaving 12 bases unmatched. The germline V gene encodes CDR1 SGHVS and CDR2 FQNEAQ. This CDR3 is 17 amino acids long. Here the CDR3 DNA reads TGTGCCAGCAGCCCTAGCGCTAGCGGGGGGCTAATCAATGAGCAGTTCTTC. Translating it yields CASSPSASGGLINEQFF.

CDR3 protein: CACSDRGLTEAFF. The CDR3 bases are TGTGCCTGTTCCGACAGGGGGCTCACTGAAGCTTTCTTT. The rearrangement joins TRBV30 to TRBJ1-1; the match to TRBD1 covers 10 bases. CDR1 and CDR2 (germline): GTSNPN, SVGIG (reference sequence). CDR3 length: 13 amino acids. V lost 6 bases and J lost 4; bases outside the gene matches: 5.

The gene calls are TRBV15 and TRBJ2-1, with TRBD2 matching 10 bases. The germline V gene encodes CDR1 LNHNV and CDR2 YYDKDF (reference sequence). V lost 1 base and J lost 8; bases outside the gene matches: 8. The CDR3 runs to 16 residues. The CDR3 region has the DNA TGTGCCACCAGCAGAGTCCCAGCGGGAGGGATCGATGAGCAGTTCTTC. Amino acid sequence: CATSRVPAGGIDEQFF.

The CDR3 DNA sequence: TGTGCCAGCAGCTTGGAACCAGGGGTTTCCTACGAGCAGTACTTC. It yields the protein CASSLEPGVSYEQYF. V and J are TRBV11-2 and TRBJ2-7; D is perhaps TRBD1 (6 bases). The CDR3 runs 15 residues. Per germline, CDR1 SGHAT and CDR2 FQNNGV. Trimming stripped 3 bases from V and 1 base from J, with 13 bases between. Full variable domain (remainder filled in from reference TRBV11-2 and TRBJ2-7): EAGVAQSPRYKIIEKRQSVAFWCNPISGHATLYWYQQILGQGPKLLIQFQNNGVVDDSQLPKDRFSAERLKGVDSTLKIQPAKLEDSAVYLCASSLEPGVSYEQYFGPGTRLTVT.

The rearrangement links TRBV5-6 to TRBJ2-5; no clear D. Germline CDR1 is SGHDT and CDR2 is YYEEEE. The V end lost 3 bases, the J end lost 2 bases, and 11 bases lay between the germline ends. CDR3 length: 14 amino acids. This CDR3 is CASSSLVQQETQYF. The CDR3 nucleotides read TGTGCCAGCAGCTCTCTCGTCCAGCAAGAGACCCAGTACTTC.

This clone was detected once. The V and J genes are TRBV4-1 and TRBJ1-4; 7 bases line up with TRBD1. This CDR3 comprises 14 residues. Trimming cost V 2 bases and J 8 bases; bases outside gene matches: 5. CDR1 and CDR2 from the germline V gene are MGHRA and YSYEKL. This CDR3 is CASSQTGVAEKLFF. The CDR3 DNA follows: TGCGCCAGCAGCCAAACAGGGGTGGCGGAAAAACTGTTTTTT.

The V and J genes are TRBV5-4 and TRBJ2-5; 8 bases are a match to TRBD2. CDR3 length equals 16 residues. Germline V gene lookup returns CDR1 SGHNT and CDR2 YYREEE (reference sequence). V shed 7 bases and J 2 bases; nucleotides not matched to a gene: 13. The CDR3 nucleotides read TGTGCCAGCGGACGACTAGCGATAGAACGGCAAGAGACCCAGTACTTC. Translated: CASGRLAIERQETQYF. The variable domain in full, completed from reference TRBV5-4 and TRBJ2-5, reads ETGVTQSPTHLIKTRGQQVTLRCSSQSGHNTVSWYQQALGQGPQFIFQYYREEENGRGNFPPRFSGLQFPNYSSELNVNALELDDSALYLCASGRLAIERQETQYFGPGTRLLVL.

The chain employs TRBV25-1 and TRBJ2-5, with 12 positions matching TRBD2. The junction had 4 bases not matched to a gene; V was cut back by 3 bases and J by 2 bases. Per the germline V gene, CDR1 is MGHDK and CDR2 is SYGVNS. CDR3 length equals 16 residues. CDR3 coding DNA: TGTGCCAGCAGTGACCGACTAGCGGGAGAACAAGAGACCCAGTACTTC. Its translation is CASSDRLAGEQETQYF.

J is TRBJ2-7 and V is TRBV6-5, with 11 positions matching TRBD1. Unmatched junction bases numbered 4, after V lost 6 bases and J lost 3 bases. The CDR3 totals 14 residues. Germline CDR1 and CDR2: MNHEY and SVGAGI. CDR3 nucleotides: TGTGCCAGCAGCGGGACAGGGGGACTCTACGAGCAGTACTTC. Translated, it gives CASSGTGGLYEQYF.

CDR3 DNA sequence: TGCAGCGTTGAAGATCCAGGGGCCAACGTCCTGACTTTC. Its translation is CSVEDPGANVLTF. This chain links TRBV29-1 with TRBJ2-6; D gene unclear. This CDR3 spans 13 amino acids. The V end was cut by 0 bases, the J end by 4 bases, with 4 bases between. CDR1 SQVTM and CDR2 ANQGSEA come from the germline V gene.

The J gene is TRBJ2-5, the V gene TRBV9, with 11 bases fitting TRBD1. The J call may be in error: the DNA end matches TRBJ2-7 better. CDR1 is SGDLS and CDR2 is YYNGEE in the germline V gene. This CDR3 has 15 residues. The CDR3 sequence: CASSKRTGGIGEQYF. CDR3 DNA sequence: TGTGCCAGCAGCAAGCGGACAGGGGGCATTGGCGAGCAGTACTTC.